The 8 T cell receptor beta chains in this list originate from one sample, sequenced in a study of OX40 agonist ivuxolimab in advanced cancers. Library preparation employed the immunoSEQ multiplex PCR assay. In its TCRdb copy, this immuneACCESS table keeps in-frame sequences only and misses some clones. Where compared with another copy, unresolved V genes explain less than half of these, and the others have no known cause. The sample table holds roughly 91,000 clones, of which 85% to 90% were seen once. 0.79% of the sample goes to the ten largest clones. Specimen: CD4+ or CD8+ T cells sorted from blood, collected in a trial of the OX40 agonist ivuxolimab. The source is an adult with an advanced solid tumor such as melanoma, head and neck, liver or kidney cancer.

This sequence joins TRBV28 and TRBJ2-7, with 7 bases aligning to TRBD2. Germline CDR1 and CDR2: MDHEN and SYDVKM. After removal of 3 bases from V and 2 bases from J, the junction contained 7 bases not matched to a gene. The CDR3 has 15 residues. This chain's CDR3 is CASSLGGAGPYEQYF. DNA for the CDR3: TGTGCCAGCAGTTTGGGAGGAGCGGGGCCCTACGAGCAGTACTTC.

The rearrangement joins TRBV7-9 to TRBJ2-7; 9 nucleotides agree with TRBD2. In germline, CDR1 is SEHNR, CDR2 FQNEAQ (reference sequence). The CDR3 loop spans 17 amino acids. J lost 1 base, V lost 4 bases, and 11 bases had no gene match. Here the CDR3 reads CASSSRGLAGKSYEQYF. CDR3 DNA sequence: TGTGCCAGCAGCTCGCGCGGGCTAGCGGGGAAATCCTACGAGCAGTACTTC. Drawing the rest from reference TRBV7-9 and TRBJ2-7, the complete variable domain is DTGVSQNPRHKITKRGQNVTFRCDPISEHNRLYWYRQTLGQGPEFLTYFQNEAQLEKSRLLSDRFSAERPKGSFSTLEIQRTEQGDSAMYLCASSSRGLAGKSYEQYFGPGTRLTVT.

The CDR3 loop is CASRNSPQGNSPLHF. CDR3 DNA sequence: TGTGCCAGCAGAAACAGCCCTCAGGGTAATTCACCCCTCCACTTT. The V gene is TRBV6-6, the J gene TRBJ1-6; D perhaps matches TRBD1 (5 bases). V lost 6 bases to trimming and J lost 6 bases, with 15 bases between them. This CDR3 is built from 15 residues. Germline-derived CDR1 and CDR2 are MNHNY and SVGAGI (reference sequence).

This clone was observed a single time. The chain recombines TRBV23-1 with TRBJ1-3; D remains unclear. TRBV23-1 is flagged as an ORF with uncertain function. The CDR3 extends over 19 amino acids. Between the trimmed V and J ends, which lost 7 bases and 4 bases, there was a span of 29 bases. This CDR3 is CASNHDMCSGVRSGNTIYF. The CDR3 DNA follows: TGCGCCAGCAATCACGACATGTGCTCCGGGGTAAGATCCGGAAACACCATATATTTT.

The genes are TRBV2 and TRBJ2-1, with 9 positions matching TRBD2. J was trimmed by 5 bases and V by 4 bases; bases with no gene match: 3. The CDR3 contains 14 residues. Per the germline V gene, CDR1 is SNHLY and CDR2 is FYNNEI. CDR3 nucleotide sequence: TGTGCCAGCAGTGGCGGGGGGGTGGACAATGAGCAGTTCTTC. Its protein product is CASSGGGVDNEQFF.

To note about this clone: Compared with germline, one end of the junction differs, possibly owing to a read error. The sample holds other DNA sequences that translate to the same CDR3. This sequence joins TRBV27 and TRBJ1-6; no reliable D call. Germline CDR1 reads MNHEY; CDR2 reads SMNVEV (reference sequence). The CDR3 covers 16 residues. Here the CDR3 DNA reads TGTGCCAGCAGTTTAATTCTTGGGAGTGGTAATTCGCCCCTCCACTTT. It translates to CASSLILGSGNSPLHF.

The sample holds one count of this clone. V usage is TRBV7-2 and J usage is TRBJ2-5; 8 nucleotides match TRBD1. Germline CDR1 is SGHTA and CDR2 is FQGNSA. The CDR3 has 16 residues. Trimming took 2 bases from V and 3 from J; bases not matched to a gene: 8. CDR3 sequence (DNA): TGTGCCAGCAGCTTAAATTCGCCAGGGGGCAAAGAGACCCAGTACTTC. It codes for CASSLNSPGGKETQYF.

The chain links TRBV6-5 to TRBJ1-6, with a possible D match to TRBD1 (6 bases). Germline V gene data show CDR1 as MNHEY and CDR2 as SVGAGI. The CDR3 loop spans 15 amino acids. V lost 2 bases and J 7 bases, leaving 12 bases between the germline ends. The CDR3 nucleotides are TGTGCCAGCAGTTACGGCAGGGGCGGAAATTCACCCCTCCACTTT. Its translation: CASSYGRGGNSPLHF.